The rows below give T cell receptor beta chains drawn from one sample of a study of blood T cell repertoires in COVID-19. Libraries were prepared by immunoSEQ multiplex PCR; TCRdb keeps only in-frame clonotypes and omits some of them. The sample records hundreds of thousands of clones, around 90% being singletons. Source material: PBMCs or T cells enriched from blood (not recorded which). These receptors came from a woman aged 18-29 years with acute COVID-19. Both conserved end residues are part of each CDR3. The order of the fields is V gene, J gene, CDR3 protein.

V gene: TRBV5-1
J gene: TRBJ1-1
CDR3 protein: CASSLAGQGGTEAFF

V gene: TRBV28
J gene: TRBJ1-6
CDR3 protein: CASRGIGTEYNSPLHF

V gene: TRBV28
J gene: TRBJ2-7
CDR3 protein: CATKRGTTPPLGEQYF

V gene: TRBV10-2
J gene: TRBJ2-5
CDR3 protein: CASKLRVWGRLGETQYF

V gene: TRBV4-1
J gene: TRBJ1-1
CDR3 protein: CASSQDPAQGASMAFF

V gene: TRBV5-5
J gene: TRBJ1-5
CDR3 protein: CASSMGQLSNQPQHF

V gene: TRBV7-2
J gene: TRBJ1-1
CDR3 protein: CASFTGYTEAFF

V gene: TRBV5-1
J gene: TRBJ2-7
CDR3 protein: CASSTGTSGSYEQYF

V gene: TRBV28
J gene: TRBJ1-5
CDR3 protein: CASSPLPGQGIRGNQPQHF

V gene: TRBV24-1
J gene: TRBJ1-5
CDR3 protein: CATSDPDTSNQPQHF

V gene: TRBV7-3
J gene: TRBJ2-2
CDR3 protein: CASSSGTGGSTGELFF

V gene: TRBV18
J gene: TRBJ2-7
CDR3 protein: CASSPAGTYEQYF

V gene: TRBV18
J gene: TRBJ1-2
CDR3 protein: CASSPLLQGTYGYTF

V gene: TRBV30
J gene: TRBJ2-1
CDR3 protein: CAWSLAGPIRKQFF

V gene: TRBV6-1
J gene: TRBJ1-5
CDR3 protein: CASSEARLNQPQHF

V gene: TRBV5-1
J gene: TRBJ2-1
CDR3 protein: CASSLPLTSGSQSNEQFF

V gene: TRBV5-5
J gene: TRBJ1-6
CDR3 protein: CASSLATPVDSPLHF

V gene: TRBV18
J gene: TRBJ2-4
CDR3 protein: CASSPPGDREHIQYF

V gene: TRBV2
J gene: TRBJ2-6
CDR3 protein: CASSEAGLSGANVLTF

V gene: TRBV19
J gene: TRBJ2-1
CDR3 protein: CASSITRTSGRAINEQFF

V gene: TRBV10-1
J gene: TRBJ2-5
CDR3 protein: CASSETGGDETQYF

V gene: TRBV19
J gene: TRBJ1-5
CDR3 protein: CASSIELTGVDQPQHF

V gene: TRBV3-1/TRBV3-2
J gene: TRBJ2-1
CDR3 protein: CASSQEWGEGYNEQFF

V gene: TRBV30
J gene: TRBJ1-6
CDR3 protein: CAWSLGGVNSPLHF

V gene: TRBV5-1
J gene: TRBJ2-1
CDR3 protein: CASRPWTGSGYNEQFF

V gene: TRBV19
J gene: TRBJ2-4
CDR3 protein: CASKQGAKNIQYF

V gene: TRBV14
J gene: TRBJ1-4
CDR3 protein: CASSQLAQGSEKLFF

V gene: TRBV6-5
J gene: TRBJ1-2
CDR3 protein: CATWDPVGGGYTF

V gene: TRBV21-1
J gene: TRBJ2-5
CDR3 protein: CASSKRQGETQYF

V gene: TRBV4-2
J gene: TRBJ2-1
CDR3 protein: CASSPDWDSQTYNEQFF

V gene: TRBV5-8
J gene: TRBJ2-3
CDR3 protein: CASSPGQGRTDTQYF

V gene: TRBV3-1/TRBV3-2
J gene: TRBJ2-7
CDR3 protein: CASSQDRTQWREQYF

V gene: TRBV27
J gene: TRBJ1-1
CDR3 protein: CASSLSGRGNTEAFF

V gene: TRBV7-9
J gene: TRBJ2-1
CDR3 protein: CASRFGTSGRGEQFF

V gene: TRBV3-1/TRBV3-2
J gene: TRBJ2-4
CDR3 protein: CASSPGPQGVIQYF

V gene: TRBV15
J gene: TRBJ1-4
CDR3 protein: CATSLDRATGLFF

V gene: TRBV27
J gene: TRBJ1-1
CDR3 protein: CASSLSGDFTEAFF

V gene: TRBV29-1
J gene: TRBJ2-3
CDR3 protein: CSVEGDRGLSTDTQYF

V gene: TRBV12-2
J gene: TRBJ1-1
CDR3 protein: CASRLARLYTGTEAFF

V gene: TRBV7-3
J gene: TRBJ2-1
CDR3 protein: CASSSETSGTYNEQFF

V gene: TRBV7-9
J gene: TRBJ1-4
CDR3 protein: CASSLRDSSDEKLFF

V gene: TRBV11-2
J gene: TRBJ2-2
CDR3 protein: CASSSGYPTGELFF

V gene: TRBV7-9
J gene: TRBJ1-3
CDR3 protein: CASSLADRGGGNTIYF

V gene: TRBV7-9
J gene: TRBJ2-1
CDR3 protein: CASSLVVALTQFF

V gene: TRBV4-2
J gene: TRBJ1-2
CDR3 protein: CASSQDAGVLIYGYTF

V gene: TRBV9
J gene: TRBJ2-2
CDR3 protein: CASSAGTINTGELFF

V gene: TRBV5-1
J gene: TRBJ2-1
CDR3 protein: CASSLRQGLYNEQFF

V gene: TRBV4-1
J gene: TRBJ2-2
CDR3 protein: CASSHPSGQITGELFF

V gene: TRBV6-5
J gene: TRBJ2-5
CDR3 protein: CASSYSGGYQETQYF

V gene: TRBV11-3
J gene: TRBJ2-1
CDR3 protein: CASSFSGQGGNEQFF

V gene: TRBV30
J gene: TRBJ1-6
CDR3 protein: CAWQRSTYNSPLHF

V gene: TRBV7-6
J gene: TRBJ1-4
CDR3 protein: CASSSSGFPNEKLFF

V gene: TRBV30
J gene: TRBJ1-6
CDR3 protein: CAWSVSVLPGQGNSPLHF

V gene: TRBV18
J gene: TRBJ2-2
CDR3 protein: CASSPRDNGELFF

V gene: TRBV7-6
J gene: TRBJ2-7
CDR3 protein: CASSGRGEQYF

V gene: TRBV29-1
J gene: TRBJ2-3
CDR3 protein: CSVLGGATDTQYF

V gene: TRBV19
J gene: TRBJ1-1
CDR3 protein: CASSESRTEAFF

V gene: TRBV5-6
J gene: TRBJ2-3
CDR3 protein: CASSLVPSGGADTQYF

V gene: TRBV5-1
J gene: TRBJ1-5
CDR3 protein: CASSLGGVGNQPQHF

V gene: TRBV11-2
J gene: TRBJ2-7
CDR3 protein: CASSLEPLYSEQYF